This is a list of T cell receptor beta chains from one sample in a study of T cells after yellow fever vaccination. TCRdb re-analysed the 5' RACE reads in MiXCR, keeping a single row per CDR3 protein. Of about 510,000 distinct CDR3 sequences listed, about a fifth are singletons. Sample: PBMCs, taken less than 25 days after the first yellow fever vaccination. The receptors stem from a man aged 18-30 years who received the YFV17D yellow fever vaccine. CDR3s include the opening cysteine and the closing phenylalanine or tryptophan. The D gene is left open where the match is weak. Where a row states a size, it is once, few, many or the class of an expanded clone; other rows omit it.

clone size: .
D gene: .
V gene: TRBV5-4
J gene: TRBJ2-2
CDR3 protein: CASSLDQGTGELFF
CDR3 DNA: TGTGCCAGCAGCTTGGATCAGGGTACCGGGGAGCTGTTTTTT

clone size: few
D gene: .
V gene: TRBV3-1
J gene: TRBJ2-1
CDR3 protein: CASLLRYNEQFF
CDR3 DNA: TGTGCCAGCCTTCTCAGGTACAATGAGCAGTTCTTC

clone size: .
D gene: .
V gene: TRBV18
J gene: TRBJ1-6
CDR3 protein: CASTSGGGTDSPLHF
CDR3 DNA: TGTGCCAGCACTTCTGGAGGGGGAACGGATTCACCCCTCCACTTT

clone size: few
D gene: TRBD2
V gene: TRBV7-6
J gene: TRBJ2-3
CDR3 protein: CASSQKRDYRFTDTQYF
CDR3 DNA: TGTGCCAGCAGCCAGAAGCGGGACTACCGATTCACAGATACGCAGTATTTT

clone size: few
D gene: TRBD2
V gene: TRBV5-1
J gene: TRBJ2-5
CDR3 protein: CASSLTGGPGQETQYF
CDR3 DNA: TGCGCCAGCAGCTTAACGGGGGGGCCGGGACAAGAGACCCAGTACTTC

clone size: .
D gene: .
V gene: TRBV2
J gene: TRBJ1-1
CDR3 protein: CASSDEGVEAFF
CDR3 DNA: TGTGCCAGCAGTGATGAAGGGGTCGAAGCTTTCTTT

clone size: .
D gene: TRBD1
V gene: TRBV11-3
J gene: TRBJ2-2
CDR3 protein: CASSLEGQTNTGELFF
CDR3 DNA: TGTGCCAGCAGCTTAGAGGGACAGACGAACACCGGGGAGCTGTTTTTT

clone size: .
D gene: .
V gene: TRBV6-2/TRBV6-3
J gene: TRBJ2-1
CDR3 protein: CASRLTLLNRVAYNEQFF
CDR3 DNA: TGTGCCAGCAGGTTGACCTTATTAAACAGGGTGGCCTACAATGAGCAGTTCTTC

clone size: .
D gene: .
V gene: TRBV5-1
J gene: TRBJ2-2
CDR3 protein: CASSLAPLDTGELFF
CDR3 DNA: TGCGCCAGCAGCTTGGCCCCTTTAGACACCGGGGAGCTGTTTTTT

clone size: .
D gene: .
V gene: TRBV29-1
J gene: TRBJ2-1
CDR3 protein: CSVVGRSYNEQFF
CDR3 DNA: TGCAGCGTTGTGGGGCGGTCCTACAATGAGCAGTTCTTC

clone size: .
D gene: .
V gene: TRBV18
J gene: TRBJ1-1
CDR3 protein: CASSKQNTEAFF
CDR3 DNA: TGTGCCAGCTCCAAGCAGAACACTGAAGCTTTCTTT

clone size: few
D gene: TRBD1
V gene: TRBV28
J gene: TRBJ1-2
CDR3 protein: CASSRTGVGGYTF
CDR3 DNA: TGTGCCAGCAGCCGAACAGGGGTAGGTGGCTACACCTTC

clone size: .
D gene: TRBD1
V gene: TRBV4-3
J gene: TRBJ1-2
CDR3 protein: CASSQLGDSIYGYTF
CDR3 DNA: TGCGCCAGCAGCCAGTTGGGGGACAGCATTTATGGCTACACCTTC